What follows are 13 T cell receptor beta chains derived from one specimen sequenced in a study of OX40 agonist ivuxolimab in advanced cancers. Measured with immunoSEQ multiplex PCR; TCRdb has only the in-frame clones, and not every one. This sample has around 82,000 clones; around nine tenths occur once, and the top ten carry approximately 0.8%. The material was CD4+ or CD8+ T cells sorted from blood, obtained in a trial of the OX40 agonist ivuxolimab. The receptors here all came from an adult with an advanced solid tumor such as melanoma, head and neck, liver or kidney cancer.

This clone has only a few counts. The CDR3 bases are TGTGCCAGTAGTATAGTCCCCTCTAGCGGGAGACGGGGTGAGCAGTTCTTC. Translated: CASSIVPSSGRRGEQFF. The V gene is TRBV19, the J gene TRBJ2-1; 10 bases are shared with TRBD2. Per the germline V gene, CDR1 is LNHDA and CDR2 is SQIVND (reference sequence). The CDR3 runs 17 residues. The V and J ends lost 1 base and 9 bases, in that order; junction bases with no gene match: 12.

V gene TRBV6-1 combines with J gene TRBJ2-7; D ambiguous. This CDR3 comprises 14 residues. V lost 2 bases and J 5 bases, leaving 13 bases between the germline ends. CDR1 is MNHNS and CDR2 is SASEGT in the germline V gene. The CDR3 reads CASSELGPWDEQYF. DNA for the CDR3: TGTGCCAGCAGTGAATTAGGGCCCTGGGACGAGCAGTACTTC.

The J gene is TRBJ1-4, the V gene TRBV30; tentatively, D is TRBD1 (5 bases). V lost 3 bases and J lost 3, with 11 bases in between. In germline, CDR1 is GTSNPN, CDR2 SVGIG (reference sequence). CDR3 length: 14 amino acids. The CDR3 spells CAWRGGSANEKLFF. CDR3 nucleotides: TGTGCCTGGAGGGGGGGGTCTGCTAATGAAAAACTGTTTTTT. Variable domain in full (rest from reference TRBV30 and TRBJ1-4): SQTIHQWPATLVQPVGSPLSLECTVEGTSNPNLYWYRQAAGRGLQLLFYSVGIGQISSEVPQNLSASRPQDRQFILSSKKLLLSDSGFYLCAWRGGSANEKLFFGSGTQLSVL.

V and J are TRBV7-2 and TRBJ1-5; the D gene is possibly TRBD1 (5 bases). The V gene lost 4 bases and the J gene lost 7 bases, with 14 bases spanning the gap. Germline V gene data show CDR1 as SGHTA and CDR2 as FQGNSA. The CDR3 spans 14 residues. The CDR3 nucleotides are TGTGCCAGCAGCTCTGGACACGGCTACCAGCCCCAGCATTTT. Translating it yields CASSSGHGYQPQHF.

This clone has only a few counts. V is TRBV4-2 and J is TRBJ2-7; D may correspond to TRBD1 or TRBD2 (5 bases each). Germline assignment: CDR1 LGHNA and CDR2 YNFKEQ. The CDR3 length is 14 residues. The V end was cut by 4 bases, the J end by 3 bases, with 13 bases between. CDR3 loop: CASSPLGRSYEQYF. CDR3 in DNA: TGTGCCAGCAGCCCTCTGGGACGCAGCTACGAGCAGTACTTC.

The V and J genes are TRBV7-2 and TRBJ1-1, with a weak D call TRBD1 (6 bases). The CDR3 is 15 amino acids. Germline assignment: CDR1 SGHTA and CDR2 FQGNSA. Trimming removed 5 bases at V and 1 base at J, with 14 bases between. CDR3 protein: CASSPDRRPNTEAFF. In nucleotides, the CDR3 is TGTGCCAGCAGCCCGGACAGACGCCCGAACACTGAAGCTTTCTTT.

The V and J genes are TRBV11-2 and TRBJ2-7; 7 bases are shared with TRBD2. Germline V gene data show CDR1 as SGHAT and CDR2 as FQNNGV. With 1 base clipped from V and 3 bases from J, the junction kept 9 bases outside the gene matches. This CDR3 contains 16 residues. CDR3 bases: TGTGCCAGCAGCTTAGGGTTTGCGGGGGACGGCTACGAGCAGTACTTC. This translates into CASSLGFAGDGYEQYF. The full variable domain, its missing parts supplied by reference TRBV11-2 and TRBJ2-7, is EAGVAQSPRYKIIEKRQSVAFWCNPISGHATLYWYQQILGQGPKLLIQFQNNGVVDDSQLPKDRFSAERLKGVDSTLKIQPAKLEDSAVYLCASSLGFAGDGYEQYFGPGTRLTVT.

The chain is built from TRBV5-6 and TRBJ2-5; 7 bases match TRBD2. With the DNA end fitting TRBJ2-7 better, the J assignment may be wrong. CDR1 SGHDT and CDR2 YYEEEE come from the germline V gene. The CDR3 is 17 amino acids. Written as DNA, the CDR3 is TGTGCCAGCAGCCACACCTGGGGCGGGAGCTTCTCCTACGAGCAGTACTTC. It encodes CASSHTWGGSFSYEQYF.

The chain has TRBV5-6 and TRBJ2-7; either TRBD1 or TRBD2 may supply D (5 bases each). Trimming left V 4 bases short and J 6 bases short, with 11 bases between. Germline CDR1 SGHDT, CDR2 YYEEEE. The CDR3 has 12 amino acids. This CDR3 is CASSRGVSEQYF. The CDR3, as DNA: TGTGCCAGCAGCCGAGGGGTATCCGAGCAGTACTTC.

The rearrangement links TRBV4-3 to TRBJ2-5; TRBD2 matches 7 bases. Germline CDR1 and CDR2: LGHNA and YSLEER. CDR3 length equals 15 residues. Trimming took 1 base from V and 5 from J; bases not matched to a gene: 7. The CDR3 spells CASSQGGAGGETQYF. The CDR3 nucleotides read TGCGCCAGCAGCCAAGGGGGCGCCGGGGGGGAGACCCAGTACTTC.

DNA of the CDR3: TGTGCCAGCAGCACTCTTGGGGGGGCTGGGAATGAGCAGTTCTTC. Translating it yields CASSTLGGAGNEQFF. The rearrangement uses TRBV7-6 and TRBJ2-1, with TRBD2 as a possible D gene (7 bases). CDR1 and CDR2 (germline): SGHVS, FNYEAQ. The CDR3 covers 15 residues. The ends were cut back, 5 bases at V and 7 bases at J, with 18 bases in the middle.

This chain connects TRBV6-1 to TRBJ1-3; D not resolved. The germline V gene encodes CDR1 MNHNS and CDR2 SASEGT. The CDR3 contains 16 residues. The V gene lost 1 base and the J gene lost 2 bases, with 12 bases spanning the gap. CDR3 amino acids: CASSEEAPRAGNTIYF. The DNA of the CDR3 is TGTGCCAGCAGTGAAGAGGCACCTAGGGCTGGAAACACCATATATTTT.

This chain connects TRBV11-1 to TRBJ1-3; D gene uncertain. Germline CDR1 SGHAT, CDR2 FQDESV (reference sequence). Trimming stripped 5 bases from V and 2 bases from J, with 16 bases between. This CDR3 has 16 residues. In DNA, the CDR3 is TGTGCCAGCAGCGTCAGCCGCGGGGAGGCTGGAAACACCATATATTTT. Translating it yields CASSVSRGEAGNTIYF.